The clone carrying this T cell receptor (beta chain) was counted many times. Its antigen is unidentified. Per the original data handling: Researchers built a distant-metastasis classifier for papillary thyroid cancer that drew on CDR3 differences across clinicopathological groups. From the PCR reads, TCRdb re-called clones with MiXCR. Clone size and V and J calls follow TCRdb, not the original study. The sample has 60,000 or so clones; under 5% are singletons. The data are from a study of metastatic and nonmetastatic thyroid tumors. Study background: Repertoires from blood and tumor or nodule tissue of malignant and benign thyroid patients were compared.

General observations from the study: Significantly higher TCR beta diversity was reportedly seen in malignant thyroid tumors than benign nodules, in blood and tumor.

No treatment had been given to any patient before thyroid surgery. This CDR3 comprises 12 residues. Trimming removed 6 bases from V and 6 bases from J, with 6 bases in between. Per the germline V gene, CDR1 is MNHEY and CDR2 is SMNVEV (reference sequence). Sequenced: blood. The V gene is TRBV27, the J gene TRBJ1-6; D unclear. The source of this sequence is a female donor with papillary thyroid cancer or a benign thyroid nodule (not recorded which). Some clones in this sample may be carry-over from other donors' samples. Here the CDR3 DNA reads TGTGCCAGCAGCCGGGGTAATTCACCCCTCCACTTT. Amino acid sequence: CASSRGNSPLHF.